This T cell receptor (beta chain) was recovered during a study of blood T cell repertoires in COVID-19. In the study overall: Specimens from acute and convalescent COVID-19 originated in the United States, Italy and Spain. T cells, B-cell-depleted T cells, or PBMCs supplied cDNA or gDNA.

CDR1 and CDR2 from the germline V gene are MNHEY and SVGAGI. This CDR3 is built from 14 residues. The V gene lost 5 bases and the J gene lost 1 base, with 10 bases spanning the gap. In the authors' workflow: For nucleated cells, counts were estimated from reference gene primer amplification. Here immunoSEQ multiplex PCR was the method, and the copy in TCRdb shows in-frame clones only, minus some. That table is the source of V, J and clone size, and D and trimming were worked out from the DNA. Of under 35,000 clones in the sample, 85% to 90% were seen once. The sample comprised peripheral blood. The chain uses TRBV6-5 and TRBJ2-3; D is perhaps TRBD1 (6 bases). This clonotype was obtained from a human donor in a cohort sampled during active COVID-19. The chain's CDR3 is CASSPDRRTDTQYF. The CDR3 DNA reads TGTGCCAGCAGTCCTGACAGGCGCACAGATACGCAGTATTTT.